A single sample is the source of the 8 T cell receptor beta chains below, sequenced in a study of blood T cell repertoires in COVID-19. Libraries were prepared by immunoSEQ multiplex PCR; TCRdb keeps only in-frame clonotypes and omits some of them. The sample records 180,000 or so clones, roughly nine tenths being singletons. The sequencing sample was made of peripheral blood. These receptors were taken from a woman aged 80 or over in a cohort sampled during active or convalescent COVID-19.

The chain joins TRBV5-1 to TRBJ2-1, with 13 bases fitting TRBD2. Per the germline V gene, CDR1 is SGHRS and CDR2 is YFSETQ. J was trimmed by 5 bases and V by 0 bases; bases with no gene match: 5. The CDR3 has 17 amino acids. CDR3 nucleotides: TGCGCCAGCAGCTTGGGGAGGACTAGCGGGAGCGACAATGAGCAGTTCTTC. Translating gives CASSLGRTSGSDNEQFF.

The rearrangement joins TRBV5-1 to TRBJ1-6, with D hard to call. The ends were cut back, 4 bases at V and 6 bases at J, with 14 bases in the middle. Germline V gene sequence: CDR1 SGHRS, CDR2 YFSETQ. This CDR3 region has 15 residues. DNA of the CDR3: TGCGCCAGCAGCCCGAGCGGGGTTTCTAATTCACCCCTCCACTTT. Amino acid sequence: CASSPSGVSNSPLHF.

This chain links TRBV30 with TRBJ2-7, with 7 bases aligning to TRBD2. The V segment lost 1 base and the J segment 12 bases; nucleotides outside the gene matches: 18. CDR1 is GTSNPN and CDR2 is SVGIG in the germline V gene (reference sequence). The CDR3 is 15 amino acids. The CDR3 spells CAWSASGGGVSGRYF. CDR3 nucleotides: TGTGCCTGGAGTGCGAGCGGCGGGGGAGTTAGCGGTCGGTACTTC.

This rearrangement joins TRBV5-6 to TRBJ1-5; perhaps TRBD1 as D (6 bases). Trimming left V 0 bases short and J 7 bases short, with 14 bases between. Germline CDR1 is SGHDT and CDR2 is YYEEEE. The CDR3 loop spans 15 amino acids. The CDR3 DNA reads TGTGCCAGCAGCTTGGGCAGGGGAGGGGCGCAGCCCCAGCATTTT. Protein sequence: CASSLGRGGAQPQHF. The full variable domain, completed using reference TRBV5-6 and TRBJ1-5, is DAGVTQSPTHLIKTRGQQVTLRCSPKSGHDTVSWYQQALGQGPQFIFQYYEEEERQRGNFPDRFSGHQFPNYSSELNVNALLLGDSALYLCASSLGRGGAQPQHFGDGTRLSIL.

The V and J genes are TRBV15 and TRBJ1-3; 8 bases line up with TRBD1. The CDR3 loop spans 18 amino acids. The trim removed 0 bases at V and 1 base at J, leaving 8 bases unmatched. Germline CDR1 LNHNV, CDR2 YYDKDF (reference sequence). The CDR3 DNA is TGTGCCACCAGCAGAGATCGGGGGACAGGCCGATCTGGAAACACCATATATTTT. Translating gives CATSRDRGTGRSGNTIYF. Full variable domain (rest looked up from reference TRBV15 and TRBJ1-3): DAMVIQNPRYQVTQFGKPVTLSCSQTLNHNVMYWYQQKSSQAPKLLFHYYDKDFNNEADTPDNFQSRRPNTSFCFLDIRSPGLGDTAMYLCATSRDRGTGRSGNTIYFGEGSWLTVV.

The V call is TRBV6-2 or TRBV6-3, the J call TRBJ1-5; D gene uncertain. Germline CDR1 and CDR2: MNHEY and SVGEGT. The CDR3 loop spans 15 amino acids. V was cut by 2 bases and J by 4 bases, with 12 bases left in between. The CDR3 here is CASSYTLRGNQPQHF. The CDR3 nucleotides read TGTGCCAGCAGTTACACGCTGCGAGGTAATCAGCCCCAGCATTTT.

This chain links TRBV18 with TRBJ1-1, with no clear D. V was pared by 6 bases and J by 6 bases, with 14 bases between. The germline V gene has CDR1 KGHSH and CDR2 LQKENI. The CDR3 spans 13 residues. The CDR3 DNA follows: TGTGCCAGCTCTCCTACTACGCGAGCTGAAGCTTTCTTT. This sequence encodes CASSPTTRAEAFF.

This chain connects TRBV19 to TRBJ1-6; D not resolved. Looked up from germline, CDR1 is LNHDA and CDR2 is SQIVND (reference sequence). Trimming shortened V by 5 bases and J by 0 bases, and 5 bases separated the two germline ends. CDR3 length equals 14 residues. The CDR3 region has the DNA TGTGCCAGTAGTGCGCGCTCCTATAATTCACCCCTCCACTTT. Translating it yields CASSARSYNSPLHF.